The 6 T cell receptor beta chains listed next were all sequenced from one sample in a study of T cells in localized non-small cell lung cancer. Produced via immunoSEQ multiplex PCR; TCRdb's table is partial and in-frame only. The sample has tens of thousands of clones, more than 80% seen once. This specimen was peripheral blood, taken before any cancer treatment. Receptors originate from a male donor aged 60 or over with stage III squamous cell lung carcinoma.

This clone was counted a few times. The chain carries TRBV30 and TRBJ1-1, with TRBD1 matching 7 bases. Germline V gene lookup returns CDR1 GTSNPN and CDR2 SVGIG (reference sequence). Losses at the gene ends were 5 bases for V and 0 bases for J; bases not matched to a gene: 3. This CDR3 comprises 13 residues. The CDR3 reads CAWGGQLNTEAFF. For the CDR3, the DNA is TGTGCCTGGGGGGGACAGTTGAACACTGAAGCTTTCTTT.

This chain's CDR3 is CASSILTGLDTQYF. The CDR3 region has the DNA TGCGCCAGCAGCATATTGACAGGGCTAGATACGCAGTATTTT. The V gene is TRBV5-1, the J gene TRBJ2-3, with 7 bases lining up with TRBD1. CDR1 is SGHRS and CDR2 is YFSETQ in the germline V gene. The J segment lost 5 bases and the V segment lost 4 bases, leaving 7 bases of the junction unmatched. The CDR3 is made up of 14 amino acids.

The genes are TRBV11-1 and TRBJ2-7, with D perhaps matching TRBD2 (5 bases). This CDR3 is built from 16 residues. Germline values: CDR1 SGHAT, CDR2 FQDESV (reference sequence). With 4 bases removed from V and 3 bases from J, the gap between germline ends came to 19 bases. The DNA for the CDR3 is TGTGCCAGCAGCTCGGGAAGGGTGACGGCGAACTACGAGCAGTACTTC. Its protein is CASSSGRVTANYEQYF.

This clone appeared once. The chain combines TRBV6-7 with TRBJ2-7; 14 nucleotides agree with TRBD2. TRBV6-7 is annotated as an ORF whose role is uncertain. The CDR3 is 19 amino acids. Trimming removed 5 bases from V and 1 base from J; junction bases left unmatched: 13. The CDR3 sequence: CASSPPGLAGDGRSYEQYF. CDR3 bases: TGTGCCAGCAGTCCTCCGGGACTAGCGGGAGATGGAAGATCCTACGAGCAGTACTTC.

This clone was detected once. The genes are TRBV28 and TRBJ1-4; D might be TRBD1 (6 bases). This CDR3 is built from 14 residues. Trimming took off 3 bases at V and 8 bases at J, with 13 bases between the two ends. Germline-derived CDR1 and CDR2 are MDHEN and SYDVKM. DNA for the CDR3: TGTGCCAGCAGTTTCGCAGGGGAAGACGAAAAACTGTTTTTT. Its protein product is CASSFAGEDEKLFF.

Worth noting for this clone: Other DNA sequences in the sample encode the same CDR3. This chain connects TRBV27 to TRBJ2-7; 8 bases fit TRBD1. The trim removed 7 bases at V and 6 bases at J, leaving 14 bases unmatched. Germline-derived CDR1 and CDR2 are MNHEY and SMNVEV (reference sequence). The CDR3 spans 15 residues. For the CDR3, the DNA is TGTGCCAGCACCCAGCGGACAGGGTTGGGGCTCGAGCAGTACTTC. It specifies CASTQRTGLGLEQYF.